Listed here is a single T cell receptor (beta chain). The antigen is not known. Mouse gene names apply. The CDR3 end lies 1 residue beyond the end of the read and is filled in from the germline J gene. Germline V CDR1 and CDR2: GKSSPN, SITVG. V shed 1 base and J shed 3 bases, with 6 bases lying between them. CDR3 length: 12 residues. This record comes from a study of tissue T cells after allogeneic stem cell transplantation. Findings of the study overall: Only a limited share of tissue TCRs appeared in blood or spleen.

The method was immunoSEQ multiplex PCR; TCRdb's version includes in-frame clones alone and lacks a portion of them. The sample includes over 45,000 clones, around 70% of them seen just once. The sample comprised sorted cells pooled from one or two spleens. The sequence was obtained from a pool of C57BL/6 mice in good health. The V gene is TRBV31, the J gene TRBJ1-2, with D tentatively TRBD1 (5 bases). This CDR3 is CAWSPGHSDYTF. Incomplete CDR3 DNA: TGTGCCTGGAGTCCGGGGCACTCCGACTACACC.